This T cell receptor beta chain was observed in a study of blood T cell repertoires in COVID-19. In the study overall: The study drew acute and convalescent COVID-19 samples from the United States, Italy and Spain. T cells, B-cell-depleted T cells, or PBMCs supplied cDNA or gDNA.

In the authors' workflow: Estimation of nucleated cell counts relied on the amplification of reference gene primers. Some clones are missing from TCRdb's copy, which holds only in-frame ones; the method was immunoSEQ multiplex PCR. V, J and clone size derive from that table, while D and trimming were established from the DNA sequence. The top ten clones hold approximately 5% of a sample with tens of thousands of clones, more than 75% of them seen once. J lost 4 bases, V lost 0 bases, and 5 bases had no gene match. Germline V gene data show CDR1 as MNHEY and CDR2 as SVGAGI. The CDR3 covers 15 residues.

The source is a human donor in a cohort sampled during active COVID-19. The chain employs TRBV6-5 and TRBJ2-7, with 8 bases fitting TRBD1. Input material: peripheral blood. The CDR3 coding sequence is TGTGCCAGCAGTTACTCAGGCAGGGGGCTGTACGAGCAGTACTTC. It encodes CASSYSGRGLYEQYF.